The T cell receptor (beta chain) under discussion was sequenced for a study of cytomegalovirus exposure and HLA in healthy donors. General observations from the study: Later, TCR association rates were found to vary by HLA locus, highest for DRB1 and lowest for HLA-C.

The CDR3 length is 13 residues. Trimming removed 4 bases at V and 2 bases at J, with 6 bases between. Per the germline V gene, CDR1 is MDHEN and CDR2 is SYDVKM. PCR used 60 Vbeta primers and 13 Jbeta primers. As originally analysed: Later reanalysis found about 80 million unique TCR beta chains, some 10 million of them shared. Assay used: immunoSEQ multiplex PCR; TCRdb lists only in-frame clones, some missing. That table supplies the V and J calls and clone size; D and trimming were determined from the DNA. This sample contains under 200,000 clones. Donors likely had unrecorded immune exposures despite being nominally healthy when sampled. To note about this clone: Its matching antigen is unknown.

This chain links TRBV28 with TRBJ2-1, with TRBD2 as a possible D gene (5 bases). This sequence originates from a man aged 25 to 45 in good health and CMV-seronegative. The material sequenced was PBMCs. CDR3 nucleotide sequence: TGTGCCAGCAGTTCGGGAACCTACAATGAGCAGTTCTTC. Protein product: CASSSGTYNEQFF.